These 31 T cell receptor beta chains share one sample of origin, sequenced in a study of T cell responses to AZD1222 COVID-19 vaccine. The protocol was immunoSEQ multiplex PCR, while the TCRdb copy is restricted to in-frame clones and leaves out a portion. Here the sample spans some 140,000 clones, roughly 90% being singletons. Sequencing used peripheral blood, obtained on day 0 of AZD1222 vaccination. These receptors originate from an adult in good health.

The chain carries TRBV6-1 and TRBJ2-7; unclear D gene. From germline, CDR1 is MNHNS and CDR2 SASEGT. This CDR3 contains 15 residues. V was shortened by 6 bases and J by 2 bases, with 17 bases between the two germline ends. CDR3 DNA: TGTGCCAGCAGCTCAGACCCTAAGTCCGCCTACGAGCAGTACTTC. Translated: CASSSDPKSAYEQYF.

This chain connects TRBV5-6 to TRBJ2-7; 10 nucleotides align to TRBD2. V trimming: 1 base; J trimming: 4 bases; junction bases outside the gene matches: 11. The CDR3 contains 17 residues. Germline lookup yields CDR1 SGHDT and CDR2 YYEEEE. The CDR3 is CASSLSSTSGIWYEQYF. In DNA form, the CDR3 reads TGTGCCAGCAGCTTGAGTAGTACTAGCGGGATTTGGTACGAGCAGTACTTC.

The chain is built from TRBV11-2 and TRBJ2-1; D unresolved. V lost 2 bases and J lost 5, with 1 base in between. The CDR3 runs 11 residues. The germline V gene has CDR1 SGHAT and CDR2 FQNNGV. The CDR3 bases are TGTGCCAGCAGCTTAAACAATGAGCAGTTCTTC. This sequence encodes CASSLNNEQFF.

The genes are TRBV6-4 and TRBJ2-2; possibly TRBD1 for D (5 bases). The CDR3 runs to 13 residues. Germline V gives CDR1 MRHNA, CDR2 SNTAGT. V lost 4 bases, J lost 2 bases, and 5 bases lay in between. This CDR3 is CASSGTNTGELFF. For the CDR3, the DNA is TGTGCCAGCAGTGGGACAAACACCGGGGAGCTGTTTTTT.

This chain links TRBV3-1 (or the pseudogene TRBV3-2) with TRBJ1-5; D possibly corresponds to TRBD1 (6 bases). V was pared by 4 bases and J by 5 bases, with 9 bases between. The germline V gene has CDR1 LGHDT and CDR2 YNNKEL (reference sequence). CDR3 size: 13 residues. The CDR3: CASSLGGDQPQHF. The CDR3 DNA sequence: TGTGCCAGCAGCCTAGGGGGTGATCAGCCCCAGCATTTT.

The chain couples TRBV6-5 to TRBJ1-1, with 7 bases identical to TRBD1. Germline values: CDR1 MNHEY, CDR2 SVGAGI. The CDR3 is 14 amino acids. J was trimmed by 1 base and V by 7 bases; bases with no gene match: 6. CDR3 nucleotide sequence: TGTGCCAGCAATACACAGGGGCGGAACACTGAAGCTTTCTTT. Protein product: CASNTQGRNTEAFF.

This chain links TRBV3-1 (or the pseudogene TRBV3-2) with TRBJ1-6, with unresolved D. V lost 2 bases and J lost 13, with 27 bases in between. The CDR3 is made up of 18 amino acids. Germline lookup yields CDR1 LGHDT and CDR2 YNNKEL (reference sequence). CDR3 sequence reads: CASSQNGRNAASTLPLHF. The CDR3 nucleotides are TGTGCCAGCAGCCAAAATGGTAGGAATGCGGCATCGACTCTGCCCCTCCACTTT.

The chain has TRBV5-1 and TRBJ2-7; D call uncertain. Germline V gene lookup returns CDR1 SGHRS and CDR2 YFSETQ. The CDR3 is 13 residues long. Trimming took 5 bases from V and 0 from J, leaving 9 bases between them. The CDR3 DNA sequence: TGCGCCAGCAGTCTAGTCAGCTCCTACGAGCAGTACTTC. Translated, it gives CASSLVSSYEQYF. Variable domain in full (rest from reference TRBV5-1 and TRBJ2-7): KAGVTQTPRYLIKTRGQQVTLSCSPISGHRSVSWYQQTPGQGLQFLFEYFSETQRNKGNFPGRFSGRQFSNSRSEMNVSTLELGDSALYLCASSLVSSYEQYFGPGTRLTVT.

This clone was found once. V and J are TRBV27 and TRBJ1-6, with 11 bases identical to TRBD1. CDR1 MNHEY and CDR2 SMNVEV come from the germline V gene (reference sequence). The CDR3 loop spans 14 amino acids. V shed 5 bases, J shed 9 bases, and the junction held 3 bases outside the gene matches. Written as DNA, the CDR3 is TGTGCCAGCAGTCCCGGGACAGGGGGTTCACCCCTCCACTTT. It yields the protein CASSPGTGGSPLHF.

The rearrangement uses TRBV5-1 and TRBJ2-5; no clear D. The CDR3 loop spans 12 amino acids. In germline, CDR1 is SGHRS, CDR2 YFSETQ. V lost 5 bases, J lost 1 base, and 6 bases lay in between. The CDR3 DNA sequence: TGCGCCAGCAGGATAGGCCAAGAGACCCAGTACTTC. Amino acid sequence: CASRIGQETQYF.

The chain has TRBV6-2 or TRBV6-3 and TRBJ1-5, with D unresolved. The germline V gene has CDR1 MNHEY and CDR2 SVGEGT. This CDR3 is 16 amino acids long. Trimming removed 0 bases at V and 3 bases at J, with 12 bases between. The CDR3, as DNA: TGTGCCAGCAGTTACTCAGGCGGGTCCGCCAATCAGCCCCAGCATTTT. The encoded protein is CASSYSGGSANQPQHF.

The V and J genes are TRBV12-3 or TRBV12-4 and TRBJ1-1; 10 positions match TRBD1. The CDR3 runs to 11 residues. Germline trimming cut 7 bases from V and 10 bases from J; bases unmatched to any gene: 3. In DNA form, the CDR3 reads TGTGCCAGCACCCGGGACAGGGGAGCTTTCTTT. This sequence encodes CASTRDRGAFF.

The chain uses TRBV19 and TRBJ1-2, with D perhaps matching TRBD1 (5 bases). CDR3 size: 13 residues. With 6 bases removed from V and 2 bases from J, the gap between germline ends came to 10 bases. Germline values: CDR1 LNHDA, CDR2 SQIVND (reference sequence). This chain's CDR3 is CASRRGINYGYTF. CDR3 nucleotide sequence: TGTGCCAGTAGAAGGGGCATAAACTATGGCTACACCTTC. The variable domain in full, with the rest retrieved from reference TRBV19 and TRBJ1-2, is DGGITQSPKYLFRKEGQNVTLSCEQNLNHDAMYWYRQDPGQGLRLIYYSQIVNDFQKGDIAEGYSVSREKKESFPLTVTSAQKNPTAFYLCASRRGINYGYTFGSGTRLTVV.

The rearrangement uses TRBV10-1 and TRBJ1-6; 7 bases align to TRBD1. Unmatched junction bases numbered 9, after V lost 7 bases and J lost 6 bases. Germline CDR1 reads WNHNN; CDR2 reads SYGVQD (reference sequence). This CDR3 is built from 15 residues. CDR3 protein: CASNPHGTANSPLHF. As DNA, the CDR3 is TGCGCCAGCAATCCCCACGGGACAGCTAATTCACCCCTCCACTTT.

Only a few counts were recorded for this clone. The rearrangement uses TRBV11-2 and TRBJ2-7; the D gene could be TRBD1 or TRBD2 (5 bases each). Between the trimmed V and J ends, which lost 4 bases and 3 bases, there was a span of 16 bases. The CDR3 sequence is 15 residues long. CDR1 is SGHAT and CDR2 is FQNNGV in the germline V gene. The CDR3 DNA is TGTGCCAGCAGCTCGACGTGGGACGGTCTCTACGAGCAGTACTTC. Amino acids: CASSSTWDGLYEQYF.

The chain joins TRBV18 to TRBJ1-1; TRBD1 matches at 7 bases. J gave up 8 bases and V 2 bases, and 8 bases lay outside the gene matches. CDR1 and CDR2 from the germline V gene are KGHSH and LQKENI. This CDR3 region has 14 residues. CDR3 coding DNA: TGTGCCAGCTCACCATTCGCAGGGGGAATGGAAGCTTTCTTT. Translated, it gives CASSPFAGGMEAFF.

This chain links TRBV4-1 with TRBJ1-4; D is unresolved. V shed 1 base and J shed 4 bases, with 16 bases lying between them. Germline loops: CDR1 MGHRA, CDR2 YSYEKL. The CDR3 has 17 residues. The CDR3 here is CASSQVPGLVDNEKLFF. CDR3 DNA: TGCGCCAGCAGCCAAGTGCCCGGCTTGGTGGATAATGAAAAACTGTTTTTT.

The rearrangement joins TRBV28 to TRBJ1-1; D is possibly TRBD1 (6 bases). Looked up from germline, CDR1 is MDHEN and CDR2 is SYDVKM. Deletions cut 3 bases from V and 11 bases from J, with 25 bases between. The CDR3 spans 16 residues. CDR3 nucleotide sequence: TGTGCCAGCAGTTTCTATTTCGGGAGTACAGGGAGGAGTGCTTTCTTT. Residues: CASSFYFGSTGRSAFF.

This rearrangement joins TRBV29-1 to TRBJ1-2, with unresolved D. Germline loops: CDR1 SQVTM, CDR2 ANQGSEA. This CDR3 has 12 residues. Trimming removed 3 bases at V and 3 bases at J, with 8 bases between. CDR3: CSVDNKHYGYTF. Here the CDR3 DNA reads TGCAGCGTTGACAACAAACACTATGGCTACACCTTC.

The genes are TRBV7-2 and TRBJ2-7; weak D call: TRBD2 (6 bases). Trimming pared 4 bases from V and 4 bases from J, leaving 11 bases between. CDR3 length equals 13 residues. Germline-derived CDR1 and CDR2 are SGHTA and FQGNSA. The CDR3 nucleotides are TGTGCCAGCAGCTCTACTAGCAAATACGAGCAGTACTTC. The encoded protein is CASSSTSKYEQYF.

The gene calls are TRBV7-2 and TRBJ2-1; TRBD2 matches 7 bases. Germline trimming cut 1 base from V and 7 bases from J; bases unmatched to any gene: 7. The length of the CDR3 is 15 residues. CDR1 is SGHTA, CDR2 FQGNSA, per germline. The CDR3 region has the DNA TGTGCCAGCAGCTTAGGACTAGCCTCTCAGAATGAGCAGTTCTTC. Translating it yields CASSLGLASQNEQFF.

This clone came up a few times. The chain uses TRBV7-3 and TRBJ2-2; D remains unclear. The germline V and J ends were trimmed by 2 bases and 5 bases, with 12 bases remaining between them. From germline, CDR1 is SGHTA and CDR2 FQGTGA. The CDR3 totals 15 residues. For the CDR3, the DNA is TGTGCCAGCAGCTTACGTGGGGTAGGGACCGGGGAGCTGTTTTTT. Protein sequence: CASSLRGVGTGELFF.

The chain links TRBV9 to TRBJ2-1, with 14 bases matching TRBD2. The CDR3 is 17 residues long. The ends lost 3 bases at V and 7 bases at J; junction bases unmatched: 9. The V gene's germline CDR1 is SGDLS and CDR2 YYNGEE. The CDR3, as DNA: TGTGCCAGCAGCGCATATGGGACTAGCGGGGGAAGGAATGAGCAGTTCTTC. This sequence encodes CASSAYGTSGGRNEQFF.

This chain connects TRBV5-1 to TRBJ1-1; TRBD1 aligns across 7 bases. The CDR3 covers 16 residues. Germline V lookup: CDR1 SGHRS, CDR2 YFSETQ. V was pared by 1 base and J by 0 bases, with 6 bases of the junction left unmatched. The CDR3 DNA sequence: TGCGCCAGCAGCTTGCCCGGGACAGCCTTGAACACTGAAGCTTTCTTT. Encoded protein: CASSLPGTALNTEAFF.

This clone showed up just a few times. This chain connects TRBV4-2 to TRBJ1-5; 7 nucleotides align to TRBD1. The germline gives CDR1 LGHNA, CDR2 YNFKEQ. The trim removed 0 bases at V and 5 bases at J, leaving 7 bases unmatched. The CDR3 is made up of 16 amino acids. DNA of the CDR3: TGTGCCAGCAGCCAAGAAGTGGCCAGGGGGGATCAGCCCCAGCATTTT. It yields the protein CASSQEVARGDQPQHF.

The chain recombines TRBV18 with TRBJ2-3; 7 bases are shared with TRBD1. CDR1 and CDR2 from the germline V gene are KGHSH and LQKENI. This CDR3 region has 16 residues. V was clipped by 3 bases and J by 0 bases; unmatched bases: 6. The CDR3 reads CASSPRQGPSTDTQYF. The CDR3 DNA reads as TGTGCCAGCTCACCCCGACAGGGACCTAGCACAGATACGCAGTATTTT.

The chain carries TRBV9 and TRBJ2-2; TRBD2 matches 16 bases. From germline, CDR1 is SGDLS and CDR2 YYNGEE. J lost 7 bases, V lost 4 bases, and 7 bases had no gene match. CDR3 size: 17 residues. The CDR3 loop reads CASSPGLAGGVGGELFF. CDR3 DNA: TGTGCCAGCAGCCCGGGACTAGCGGGAGGGGTAGGCGGGGAGCTGTTTTTT.

The chain is built from TRBV7-3 and TRBJ2-1; D is undetermined. This CDR3 spans 14 amino acids. The germline gives CDR1 SGHTA, CDR2 FQGTGA. Trimming cost V 3 bases and J 4 bases, with 10 bases left between them. The CDR3 here is CASSFSGSYNEQFF. DNA of the CDR3: TGTGCCAGCAGCTTCTCAGGTTCTTACAATGAGCAGTTCTTC.

The chain uses TRBV10-3 and TRBJ2-2; 7 bases match TRBD1. The CDR3 has 15 residues. V shed 10 bases, J shed 2 bases, and the junction held 10 bases outside the gene matches. Germline assignment: CDR1 ENHRY and CDR2 SYGVKD. CDR3 sequence reads: CATLGQGVNTGELFF. CDR3 DNA sequence: TGTGCCACCCTGGGGCAGGGGGTCAACACCGGGGAGCTGTTTTTT.

Worth noting for this clone: Germline is not matched at one junction end, which may reflect a read error. This chain uses TRBV10-3 with TRBJ1-2; D gene uncertain. The germline CDR1 and CDR2 sequences are ENHRY and SYGVKD. The CDR3 totals 13 residues. The CDR3: CAIGEGLPYGYTF. Written as DNA, the CDR3 is TGTGCCATCGGTGAGGGCCTACCCTATGGCTACACCTTC.

This chain connects TRBV6-4 to TRBJ1-1; no firm D call. Germline assignment: CDR1 MRHNA and CDR2 SNTAGT. V lost 4 bases and J 0 bases, leaving 6 bases between the germline ends. CDR3 length: 13 residues. CDR3 loop: CASSVTVNTEAFF. The CDR3 DNA reads as TGTGCCAGCAGTGTTACGGTGAACACTGAAGCTTTCTTT.